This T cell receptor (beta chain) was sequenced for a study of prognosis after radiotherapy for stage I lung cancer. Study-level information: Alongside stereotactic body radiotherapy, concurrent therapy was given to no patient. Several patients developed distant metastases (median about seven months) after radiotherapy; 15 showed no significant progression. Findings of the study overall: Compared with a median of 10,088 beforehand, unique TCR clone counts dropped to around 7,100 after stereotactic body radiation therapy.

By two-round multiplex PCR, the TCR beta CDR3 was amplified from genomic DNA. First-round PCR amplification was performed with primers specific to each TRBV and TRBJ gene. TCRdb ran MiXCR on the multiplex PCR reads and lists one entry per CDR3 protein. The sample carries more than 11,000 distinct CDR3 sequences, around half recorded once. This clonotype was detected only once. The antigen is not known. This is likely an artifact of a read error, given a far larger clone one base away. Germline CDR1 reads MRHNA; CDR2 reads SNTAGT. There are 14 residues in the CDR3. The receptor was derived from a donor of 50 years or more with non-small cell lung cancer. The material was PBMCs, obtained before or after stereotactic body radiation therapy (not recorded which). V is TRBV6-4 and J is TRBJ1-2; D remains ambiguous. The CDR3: CASSDPTGSYVYTF. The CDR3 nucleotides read TGTGCCAGCAGTGATCCCACGGGCTCTTATGTCTACACCTTC.